The 28 T cell receptor beta chains below all came from one sample that was sequenced in a study of OX40 agonist ivuxolimab in advanced cancers. Generated by immunoSEQ multiplex PCR, the TCRdb table keeps only in-frame clones and is missing some. This table holds under 70,000 clones, 85% found once. The specimen was CD4+ or CD8+ T cells sorted from blood, collected in a trial of the OX40 agonist ivuxolimab. These receptors were collected from an adult with an advanced solid tumor such as melanoma, head and neck, liver or kidney cancer.

The CDR3 nucleotides are TGTGCCAGCAGCCCGATGACAGGTGGATACACAGATACGCAGTATTTT. This translates into CASSPMTGGYTDTQYF. V and J are TRBV5-5 and TRBJ2-3; D is perhaps TRBD1 (6 bases). Trimming shortened V by 4 bases and J by 2 bases, and 17 bases separated the two germline ends. The germline V gene has CDR1 SGHKS and CDR2 YYEKEE (reference sequence). CDR3 length: 16 residues.

The chain couples TRBV7-2 to TRBJ2-2; maybe TRBD1 (5 bases). Germline V gene lookup returns CDR1 SGHTA and CDR2 FQGNSA. V was shortened by 5 bases and J by 6 bases, with 10 bases between the two germline ends. This CDR3 region has 13 residues. The CDR3 DNA reads TGTGCCAGCAGCCAAGGGGATTCCGGGGAGCTGTTTTTT. Protein: CASSQGDSGELFF.

The J gene is TRBJ1-3, the V gene TRBV9; TRBD1 matches at 7 bases. The germline CDR1 and CDR2 sequences are SGDLS and YYNGEE. This CDR3 is 15 amino acids long. The J segment lost 8 bases and the V segment lost 4 bases, leaving 12 bases of the junction unmatched. CDR3 bases: TGTGCCAGCAGCCCCGCCGGGACAGCTCCCGACACCATATATTTT. It encodes CASSPAGTAPDTIYF.

On this clone itself: The sample contains more than one DNA sequence encoding this CDR3. The rearrangement uses TRBV15 and TRBJ1-4; no reliable D call. Germline V gene sequence: CDR1 LNHNV, CDR2 YYDKDF (reference sequence). There are 15 residues in the CDR3. Between the trimmed V and J ends, which lost 1 base and 7 bases, there was a span of 13 bases. The CDR3 reads CATSRGPGGGEKLFF. The CDR3 nucleotides are TGTGCCACCAGCAGAGGACCGGGTGGTGGTGAAAAACTGTTTTTT.

This rearrangement joins TRBV29-1 to TRBJ1-2; 11 nucleotides line up with TRBD1. The CDR3 has 14 amino acids. V shed 3 bases, J shed 5 bases, and the junction held 5 bases outside the gene matches. Per germline, CDR1 SQVTM and CDR2 ANQGSEA. Here the CDR3 DNA reads TGCAGCGTTGACCGAGGACAGGGGGCATATGGCTACACCTTC. It codes for CSVDRGQGAYGYTF.

The rearrangement joins TRBV28 to TRBJ1-1; D is unclear. V lost 4 bases, J lost 6 bases, and 9 bases lay in between. Germline CDR1 and CDR2: MDHEN and SYDVKM. This CDR3 has 12 residues. Here the CDR3 reads CASSYLSAEAFF. CDR3 DNA: TGTGCCAGCAGTTATCTTTCCGCTGAAGCTTTCTTT.

J is TRBJ1-2 and V is TRBV19, with a tentative D call TRBD1 (5 bases). Looked up from germline, CDR1 is LNHDA and CDR2 is SQIVND (reference sequence). Trimming took off 3 bases at V and 2 bases at J, with 13 bases between the two ends. This CDR3 is 15 amino acids long. The CDR3 nucleotides are TGTGCCAGTAGTATGCTGGACAACCTCAACTATGGCTACACCTTC. It specifies CASSMLDNLNYGYTF.

The chain links TRBV28 to TRBJ2-3; D perhaps matches TRBD1 (5 bases). The CDR3 spans 13 residues. V was trimmed by 4 bases and J by 1 base, leaving 6 bases between them. Germline CDR1 reads MDHEN; CDR2 reads SYDVKM. CDR3: CASSSTGTDTQYF. The CDR3 DNA follows: TGTGCCAGCAGTTCGACAGGCACAGATACGCAGTATTTT.

The chain recombines TRBV30 with TRBJ2-1; 11 bases match TRBD2. The junction had 3 bases not matched to a gene; V was cut back by 1 base and J by 4 bases. The CDR3 length is 15 residues. Per germline, CDR1 GTSNPN and CDR2 SVGIG (reference sequence). The CDR3 region is CAWSAGLAEYNEQFF. CDR3 DNA sequence: TGTGCCTGGAGTGCGGGACTAGCGGAGTACAATGAGCAGTTCTTC.

This chain connects TRBV28 to TRBJ2-7; D gene uncertain. Germline V gene data show CDR1 as MDHEN and CDR2 as SYDVKM. The ends were cut back, 5 bases at V and 3 bases at J, with 17 bases in the middle. The CDR3 loop spans 15 amino acids. The CDR3 nucleotides are TGTGCCAGCAGTCTGGGGAACATCGGAGACTACGAGCAGTACTTC. Amino acid sequence: CASSLGNIGDYEQYF.

The V call is TRBV7-9, the J call TRBJ2-7; 9 bases fit TRBD1. J was trimmed by 5 bases and V by 6 bases; bases with no gene match: 8. The CDR3 contains 14 residues. From germline, CDR1 is SEHNR and CDR2 FQNEAQ (reference sequence). CDR3 nucleotides: TGTGCCAGCAGATCGGGACAGGGAACCGACGAGCAGTACTTC. Residues: CASRSGQGTDEQYF.

This clone was seen once. The chain recombines TRBV5-1 with TRBJ2-3, with TRBD2 matching 8 bases. Germline lookup yields CDR1 SGHRS and CDR2 YFSETQ. Unmatched junction bases numbered 13, after V lost 7 bases and J lost 3 bases. This CDR3 comprises 16 residues. The CDR3 nucleotides are TGCGCCAGCGCTTGGGTGAGCGGGAGCGTGACAGATACGCAGTATTTT. Translated, it gives CASAWVSGSVTDTQYF.

V gene TRBV28 combines with J gene TRBJ2-1, with D tentatively TRBD2 (6 bases). The V gene lost 0 bases and the J gene lost 3 bases, with 15 bases spanning the gap. The length of the CDR3 is 17 residues. From germline, CDR1 is MDHEN and CDR2 SYDVKM. This CDR3 reads CASSLWRRVDYYNEQFF. The CDR3 nucleotides read TGTGCCAGCAGTTTATGGCGCAGGGTGGACTACTACAATGAGCAGTTCTTC.

This clone was observed a handful of times. The V gene is TRBV7-2, the J gene TRBJ2-5; 8 nucleotides match TRBD1. The ends lost 5 bases at V and 2 bases at J; junction bases unmatched: 4. Germline loops: CDR1 SGHTA, CDR2 FQGNSA. The CDR3 runs 14 residues. The CDR3 bases are TGTGCCAGCAGCGTTACAGGGGGACAAGAGACCCAGTACTTC. As protein: CASSVTGGQETQYF. Based on the CDR3 plus reference TRBV7-2 and TRBJ2-5, the full variable domain is GAGVSQSPSNKVTEKGKDVELRCDPISGHTALYWYRQSLGQGLEFLIYFQGNSAPDKSGLPSDRFSAERTGGSVSTLTIQRTQQEDSAVYLCASSVTGGQETQYFGPGTRLLVL.

The chain has TRBV29-1 and TRBJ1-1, with 9 bases matching TRBD1. Germline-derived CDR1 and CDR2 are SQVTM and ANQGSEA. This CDR3 contains 12 residues. With V trimmed by 3 bases and J by 6 bases, 2 bases remained unmatched. This chain's CDR3 is CSVEGQGAEAFF. The CDR3 DNA reads TGCAGCGTTGAGGGACAGGGCGCTGAAGCTTTCTTT.

This chain connects TRBV6-1 to TRBJ2-3; D is unclear. In germline, CDR1 is MNHNS, CDR2 SASEGT. The CDR3 extends over 15 amino acids. V was pared by 3 bases and J by 4 bases, with 14 bases between. The CDR3 spells CASSDPAGISDTQYF. The CDR3 nucleotides are TGTGCCAGCAGTGATCCGGCTGGTATCTCAGATACGCAGTATTTT.

The rearrangement uses TRBV19 and TRBJ1-5; D gene unclear. V lost 9 bases to trimming and J lost 4 bases, with 22 bases between them. Germline V lookup: CDR1 LNHDA, CDR2 SQIVND (reference sequence). The CDR3 loop spans 16 amino acids. The CDR3 protein is CASAGQAVRINQPQHF. CDR3 DNA sequence: TGTGCCAGCGCCGGCCAGGCGGTTCGGATAAATCAGCCCCAGCATTTT.

V usage is TRBV6-6 and J usage is TRBJ2-2; tentatively, D is TRBD2 (5 bases). Germline V gene lookup returns CDR1 MNHNY and CDR2 SVGAGI (reference sequence). The CDR3 loop spans 13 amino acids. The germline V and J ends were trimmed by 2 bases and 5 bases, with 6 bases remaining between them. The CDR3 coding sequence is TGTGCCAGCAGTTACCCGGGGACCGGGGAGCTGTTTTTT. As protein: CASSYPGTGELFF.

This chain links TRBV7-2 with TRBJ2-1, with TRBD2 as a possible D gene (6 bases). The V gene's germline CDR1 is SGHTA and CDR2 FQGNSA. This CDR3 spans 14 amino acids. Trimming took 4 bases from V and 14 from J, leaving 21 bases between them. CDR3 loop: CASSSQELANLKFF. In nucleotides, the CDR3 is TGTGCCAGCAGCTCTCAGGAGCTAGCGAACCTAAAGTTCTTC.

This clone appeared a few times. The chain uses TRBV30 and TRBJ1-2; 9 nucleotides agree with TRBD1. With V trimmed by 0 bases and J by 8 bases, 4 bases remained unmatched. The CDR3 is made up of 13 amino acids. The V gene's germline CDR1 is GTSNPN and CDR2 SVGIG (reference sequence). The CDR3 sequence: CAWSVWTGEGYTF. Written as DNA, the CDR3 is TGTGCCTGGAGTGTATGGACAGGGGAAGGCTACACCTTC.

The gene calls are TRBV28 and TRBJ1-2; TRBD1 might be the D (5 bases). V dropped 3 bases and J dropped 4 bases, with 9 bases sitting between them. Germline V CDR1 and CDR2: MDHEN, SYDVKM. The CDR3 is made up of 13 amino acids. In DNA, the CDR3 is TGTGCCAGCAGTTTGGCGGGGGGCTATGGCTACACCTTC. Protein: CASSLAGGYGYTF.

In this sample, this clone turned up a few times. V is TRBV7-8 and J is TRBJ2-7; D is perhaps TRBD1 (5 bases). The V end was cut by 5 bases, the J end by 1 base, with 12 bases between. CDR3 size: 14 residues. CDR1 is SGHVS, CDR2 FQNEAQ, per germline. CDR3 residues: CASSTSPGSYEQYF. CDR3 coding DNA: TGTGCCAGCAGCACTTCCCCAGGGTCCTACGAGCAGTACTTC.

This clone was found many times. J is TRBJ1-1 and V is TRBV28, with D perhaps TRBD1 (6 bases). The germline V gene encodes CDR1 MDHEN and CDR2 SYDVKM. Deletions cut 3 bases from V and 6 bases from J, with 20 bases between. The CDR3 sequence is 16 residues long. The CDR3 DNA follows: TGTGCCAGCAGTTTTAATCAGGGGCGACTGTTCCCTGAAGCTTTCTTT. This encodes CASSFNQGRLFPEAFF.

This clone was recorded only once. This rearrangement joins TRBV6-4 to TRBJ2-7; 7 positions agree with TRBD1. Germline V gives CDR1 MRHNA, CDR2 SNTAGT. The J segment lost 6 bases and the V segment lost 3 bases, leaving 8 bases of the junction unmatched. The length of the CDR3 is 14 residues. This CDR3 reads CASSEGTDPLEQYF. CDR3 DNA sequence: TGTGCCAGCAGTGAGGGGACAGACCCCCTCGAGCAGTACTTC.

This clone was detected only once. The chain recombines TRBV2 with TRBJ2-7, with D possibly matching TRBD2 (5 bases). Trimming removed 7 bases at V and 6 bases at J, with 16 bases between. The CDR3 has 13 residues. Per germline, CDR1 SNHLY and CDR2 FYNNEI. The CDR3 is CASTRLTAREQYF. The CDR3 DNA follows: TGTGCCAGCACCCGACTAACCGCACGCGAGCAGTACTTC.

The chain joins TRBV5-4 to TRBJ2-3, with unresolved D. Germline values: CDR1 SGHNT, CDR2 YYREEE (reference sequence). The CDR3 covers 16 residues. V was trimmed by 0 bases and J by 5 bases, leaving 16 bases between them. The CDR3: CASSLAWGPPGDTQYF. The DNA for the CDR3 is TGTGCCAGCAGCTTGGCATGGGGTCCCCCCGGAGATACGCAGTATTTT.

This chain joins TRBV18 and TRBJ1-1; the match to TRBD1 covers 8 bases. The CDR3 is 14 amino acids. Germline trimming cut 3 bases from V and 5 bases from J; bases unmatched to any gene: 5. Germline CDR1 reads KGHSH; CDR2 reads LQKENI. The CDR3 DNA sequence: TGTGCCAGCTCACCCAGACAGGGGTCAACTGAAGCTTTCTTT. Protein sequence: CASSPRQGSTEAFF. The complete variable domain, with remaining parts taken from reference TRBV18 and TRBJ1-1, reads NAGVMQNPRHLVRRRGQEARLRCSPMKGHSHVYWYRQLPEEGLKFMVYLQKENIIDESGMPKERFSAEFPKEGPSILRIQQVVRGDSAAYFCASSPRQGSTEAFFGQGTRLTVV.

As regards this clone: The same CDR3 can be traced to other DNA sequences in this sample. The chain joins TRBV2 to TRBJ2-3, with D possibly being TRBD2 (6 bases). Germline V lookup: CDR1 SNHLY, CDR2 FYNNEI. V was pared by 1 base and J by 6 bases, with 8 bases between. The CDR3 spans 13 residues. The CDR3 loop is CASSEGGRDTQYF. CDR3 DNA sequence: TGTGCCAGCAGTGAAGGAGGGAGGGATACGCAGTATTTT.